This T cell receptor (beta chain) was recovered during a study of T cell responses to AZD1222 COVID-19 vaccine. J was trimmed by 6 bases and V by 7 bases; bases with no gene match: 7. CDR3 size: 13 residues. Germline V gives CDR1 SGHVS, CDR2 FQNEAQ. Clones were read by immunoSEQ multiplex PCR, and TCRdb kept only the in-frame ones, dropping some. The data contain just over 90,000 clones, 80% to 90% of them singletons. The study's findings and limits: Nearly half of the spike-specific TCRs reportedly recognize variant regions that carry no mutations. Donor demographics were predominantly white British with a female majority; clonal diversity may be underestimated. All repertoire sampling was performed exclusively after the peak T cell response.

Points on this clone: Its specificity is unknown.

The sequence came from an adult who received the AZD1222 COVID-19 vaccine. The starting material was peripheral blood, obtained 28 days after the second AZD1222 dose. The chain couples TRBV7-8 to TRBJ2-3; 7 bases align to TRBD2. This CDR3 is CASTAGESDTQYF. Here the CDR3 DNA reads TGTGCCAGCACTGCGGGAGAGTCGGATACGCAGTATTTT.